These T cell receptor beta chains were read from a single sample in a study of blood T cell repertoires in COVID-19. The data were produced by immunoSEQ multiplex PCR, yet TCRdb's version contains in-frame clones alone and is incomplete. The table has around 100,000 clones, 80% to 90% seen once; the top ten hold roughly 32%. What was sequenced was peripheral blood. The receptors derive from a woman aged 80 or over with acute or convalescent COVID-19. Both conserved end residues are part of each CDR3. Fields, in order: clone size, J gene, V gene, D gene, CDR3 protein, CDR3 DNA. D genes are given only for firm matches. Some rows have no size entry. The others give once, few or many, or a class for an expanded clone.

-,TRBJ1-2,TRBV6-6,-,CASSYSERDGYTF,TGTGCCAGCAGTTACTCGGAGAGGGATGGCTACACCTTC
once,TRBJ2-2,TRBV5-1,-,CASSLAGWAGELFF,TGCGCCAGCAGCTTGGCCGGGTGGGCCGGGGAGCTGTTTTTT
-,TRBJ2-2,TRBV5-1,-,CASSLTGFTNTGELFF,TGCGCCAGCAGCTTGACAGGGTTCACGAACACCGGGGAGCTGTTTTTT
-,TRBJ1-1,TRBV19,TRBD1,CASSHPRTGPSPEAFF,TGTGCCAGTAGCCACCCCCGGACAGGGCCATCTCCTGAAGCTTTCTTT
-,TRBJ2-7,TRBV19,TRBD1,CASSTSDRAIYEQYF,TGTGCCAGTAGTACTTCGGACAGGGCGATTTACGAGCAGTACTTC
-,TRBJ2-3,TRBV9,TRBD2,CASSAPGTSGRGYTDTQYF,TGTGCCAGCAGCGCCCCCGGGACTAGCGGGAGGGGGTACACAGATACGCAGTATTTT
once,TRBJ2-5,TRBV5-1,TRBD2,CASSLRYSAAGPRFRETQYF,TGCGCCAGCAGCTTGAGGTACTCGGCAGCGGGGCCGAGGTTTCGAGAGACCCAGTACTTC
-,TRBJ1-2,TRBV19,-,CASSTNFNYGYTF,TGTGCCAGTAGTACGAACTTTAACTATGGCTACACCTTC
-,TRBJ2-4,TRBV29-1,TRBD1,CSVGQAEGNIQYF,TGCAGCGTCGGACAGGCAGAGGGTAACATTCAGTACTTC
-,TRBJ2-5,TRBV2,-,CASRGGGWAQYF,TGTGCCAGCAGGGGTGGCGGTTGGGCCCAGTACTTC
-,TRBJ2-2,TRBV6-5,-,CASSYGTYTGELFF,TGTGCCAGCAGTTATGGCACGTACACCGGGGAGCTGTTTTTT
-,TRBJ1-1,TRBV24-1,TRBD1,CATSDGTASNTEAFF,TGTGCCACCAGTGACGGGACAGCGTCGAACACTGAAGCTTTCTTT